This entry features one TCR beta chain sequence. The target of this receptor is not known. Within one base of it there is no much larger clone, and no base qualities were kept. The donors were included in the validation cohort of some 120 subjects, a group kept apart from the approximately 650-subject first cohort. Libraries were constructed by the immunoSEQ multiplex PCR assay. Per the authors' processing: A statistical classification framework was developed to diagnose cytomegalovirus status using the catalog of TCR beta chain sequences. What TCRdb holds here is the immuneACCESS table cut down to in-frame rearrangements. Part of the clones is not present; checked against another copy, under half of the missing clones reflect an unresolved V gene, and the others are unexplained. The DNA was the basis for D and trimming; V, J and clone size are from that table. Within this sample are about 180,000 clones, with about 85% of them counted one time only. About 17% of the sample comes from the top ten.

This sample is part of a study of cytomegalovirus exposure and HLA in healthy donors (dated by TCRdb to about 2017). With respect to the entire study: According to a later analysis, the approximately 120 validation repertoires were produced on the same platform as the 700 or so repertoires of the first cohort. The study aimed to test whether cataloging public T cell receptors could reveal signatures of past pathogen exposure. High-throughput TCR immunosequencing, statistical association of individual TCRs with disease status, and machine learning were combined to predict cytomegalovirus infection status. Besides the first cohort of 550 to 750 subjects, a separate validation cohort made up of 120 different subjects was used. What the study reported, not specific to this receptor: It was suggested by the authors that the approach could potentially be generalized to other disease states and immunological phenotypes. Across donors, most TCR sequences were observed very rarely, whereas some public TCRs were present in many individuals. Cytomegalovirus status was reported to be diagnosed by the classifier with high specificity and sensitivity in both the original and validation cohorts. A few of the identified cytomegalovirus-associated TCR beta chains were confirmed in vitro to be specific for cytomegalovirus antigens. The validation cohort had no HLA typing available for a later analysis, so co-occurrence within that cohort was assessed over all 130 or so repertoires. Subsequent analysis determined that TCRs grouped into clusters in the first cohort also showed a tendency toward co-occurrence across the 120 or so validation repertoires, and about 94% of cluster scores exceeded 0. A total of 150 to 200 TCR beta chains were listed by the study as associated with cytomegalovirus.

The CDR3 starts with the cysteine, ends with the phenylalanine, and has 16 residues. Just the 48-base CDR3 DNA is kept, in frame starting at base 1. CDR1 and CDR2 are read off the germline V gene as MNHNS and SASEGT. The germline V and J ends show losses of 1 base and 4 bases respectively, and no gene match explains 5 bases of the junction. Sequencing was performed on PBMCs. This chain joins TRBV6-1 to TRBJ1-4; 8 central bases correspond to TRBD1. The receptor comes from a man aged 18 to 29 in good health and CMV-seropositive. The CDR3 protein sequence reads: CASSEGRTGINEKLFF. At the DNA level, the sequence is TGTGCCAGCAGTGAAGGAAGGACAGGGATTAATGAAAAACTGTTTTTT.